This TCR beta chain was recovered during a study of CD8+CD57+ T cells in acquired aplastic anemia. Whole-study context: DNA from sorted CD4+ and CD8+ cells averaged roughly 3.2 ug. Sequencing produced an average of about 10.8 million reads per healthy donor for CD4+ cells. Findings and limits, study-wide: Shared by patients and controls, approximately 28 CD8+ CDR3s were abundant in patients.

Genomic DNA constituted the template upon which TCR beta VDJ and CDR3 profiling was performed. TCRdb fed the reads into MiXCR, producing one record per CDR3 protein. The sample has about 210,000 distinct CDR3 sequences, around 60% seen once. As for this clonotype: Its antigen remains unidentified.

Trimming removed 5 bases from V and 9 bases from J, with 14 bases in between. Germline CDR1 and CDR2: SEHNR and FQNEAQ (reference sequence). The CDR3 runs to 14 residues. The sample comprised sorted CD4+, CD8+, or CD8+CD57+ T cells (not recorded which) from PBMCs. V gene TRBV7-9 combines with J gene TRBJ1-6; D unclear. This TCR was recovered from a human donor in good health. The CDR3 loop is CASSRDLLGSPLHF. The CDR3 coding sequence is TGTGCCAGCAGCCGAGACCTCCTGGGTTCACCCCTCCACTTT.